Shown below are 10 T cell receptor beta chains from a single sample sequenced in a study of T cells after yellow fever vaccination (dated by TCRdb to between 2018 and 2020). The library relied on 5' RACE. Sequenced using an Illumina HiSeq 2500. TCRdb reanalyzed the raw reads on its own, using fastp at Q25 for trimming and MiXCR for clone calling, and kept in-frame beta chains. For every CDR3 protein sequence, its rows merge into one entry that carries the most common genes and DNA. In all, the sample holds about 580,000 distinct CDR3 sequences, and 17% of those were seen once. Roughly a sixth of the sample rests with the top ten. The treatment or condition label, read with the paper, signifies: live attenuated yellow fever vaccine strain. The sample here was PBMCs, taken 4 to 6 days after the first yellow fever vaccination. Receptor source: a man aged 18 to 35 who received the YFV17D yellow fever vaccine.

This chain joins TRBV3-1 and TRBJ2-3; 8 bases are a match to TRBD2. After removal of 4 bases from V and 5 bases from J, the junction contained 8 bases not matched to a gene. CDR1 and CDR2 (germline): LGHDT, YNNKEL (reference sequence). The CDR3 runs 15 residues. The CDR3 sequence: CASSPYGLAGDTQYF. The CDR3 DNA reads as TGTGCCAGCAGCCCTTACGGCCTAGCGGGAGATACGCAGTATTTT.

The genes are TRBV7-8 and TRBJ2-1; 8 bases fit TRBD2. Germline CDR1 and CDR2: SGHVS and FQNEAQ. The V segment lost 5 bases and the J segment 4 bases; nucleotides outside the gene matches: 13. The CDR3 length is 17 residues. CDR3: CASSTPTRGGPYNEQFF. The CDR3 nucleotides read TGTGCCAGCAGCACACCTACACGCGGGGGGCCGTACAATGAGCAGTTCTTC.

Ten or more counts support this clonotype. V gene TRBV5-1 combines with J gene TRBJ1-6; no clear D. The CDR3 has 15 residues. The V and J ends lost 1 base and 8 bases respectively, with 13 bases between them. Germline V gene lookup returns CDR1 SGHRS and CDR2 YFSETQ. As DNA, the CDR3 is TGCGCCAGCAGCTTGTCCCCTACGGCCGATTCACCCCTCCACTTT. Translation: CASSLSPTADSPLHF.

The V and J genes are TRBV7-9 and TRBJ2-3; TRBD2 aligns across 16 bases. The length of the CDR3 is 18 residues. The germline CDR1 and CDR2 sequences are SEHNR and FQNEAQ (reference sequence). The V segment lost 1 base and the J segment 4 bases; nucleotides outside the gene matches: 5. The CDR3 nucleotides read TGTGCCAGCAGCTTAGGGCCCGGGACTAGCGGGGGGGCAGATACGCAGTATTTT. Translated, it gives CASSLGPGTSGGADTQYF.

The sample holds a few counts of this clonotype. The chain couples TRBV4-3 to TRBJ1-4; 8 bases fit TRBD1. From germline, CDR1 is LGHNA and CDR2 YSLEER. J lost 8 bases, V lost 0 bases, and 8 bases had no gene match. The CDR3 has 16 amino acids. The CDR3 sequence is CASSQDFEDRDEKLFF. CDR3 DNA: TGCGCCAGCAGCCAAGATTTTGAGGACAGGGACGAAAAACTGTTTTTT.

This clonotype was seen a handful of times. CDR3 DNA sequence: TGTGCCAGCAGTTACGTCCAGGGGGCTGTAGATACGCAGTATTTT. Encoded protein: CASSYVQGAVDTQYF. The V call is TRBV6-5, the J call TRBJ2-3, with TRBD1 matching over 8 bases. Looked up from germline, CDR1 is MNHEY and CDR2 is SVGAGI. The CDR3 length is 15 residues. The V gene end was trimmed by 2 bases and the J gene end by 5 bases; junction bases not matched to a gene: 6.

The chain has TRBV7-3 and TRBJ2-1; TRBD2 matches at 13 bases. V gave up 4 bases and J gave up 1 base; unmatched junction bases: 7. The CDR3 loop spans 18 amino acids. CDR1 is SGHTA and CDR2 is FQGTGA in the germline V gene. The CDR3 nucleotides are TGTGCCAGCAGCTCCCTAGGGACTAGCGGGGCTTCCTACAATGAGCAGTTCTTC. Residues: CASSSLGTSGASYNEQFF.

This chain connects TRBV4-3 to TRBJ2-2; tentative D call: TRBD2 (5 bases). The germline V gene encodes CDR1 LGHNA and CDR2 YSLEER. The CDR3 has 16 amino acids. The V end was cut by 0 bases, the J end by 1 base, with 9 bases between. DNA for the CDR3: TGCGCCAGCAGCCAAGATCCTAGCTTGAACACCGGGGAGCTGTTTTTT. Translation gives CASSQDPSLNTGELFF.

This clonotype was recorded a few times. The chain couples TRBV6-1 to TRBJ1-1; D is unclear. The CDR3 totals 11 residues. The germline V and J ends were trimmed by 3 bases and 8 bases, with 7 bases remaining between them. Germline lookup yields CDR1 MNHNS and CDR2 SASEGT. CDR3 nucleotide sequence: TGTGCCAGCAGTGATCACCTGGAAGCTTTCTTT. It translates to CASSDHLEAFF.

This clonotype was observed at least ten times. An end of the junction does not agree with germline; a read error may underlie this. The gene calls are TRBV5-1 and TRBJ1-1; possibly TRBD1 for D (5 bases). Per the germline V gene, CDR1 is SGHRS and CDR2 is YFSETQ. The CDR3 extends over 11 amino acids. CDR3 nucleotides: TGTGCCAGCAGGGAAGACACTGAAGCTTTCTTT. Its translation is CASREDTEAFF.